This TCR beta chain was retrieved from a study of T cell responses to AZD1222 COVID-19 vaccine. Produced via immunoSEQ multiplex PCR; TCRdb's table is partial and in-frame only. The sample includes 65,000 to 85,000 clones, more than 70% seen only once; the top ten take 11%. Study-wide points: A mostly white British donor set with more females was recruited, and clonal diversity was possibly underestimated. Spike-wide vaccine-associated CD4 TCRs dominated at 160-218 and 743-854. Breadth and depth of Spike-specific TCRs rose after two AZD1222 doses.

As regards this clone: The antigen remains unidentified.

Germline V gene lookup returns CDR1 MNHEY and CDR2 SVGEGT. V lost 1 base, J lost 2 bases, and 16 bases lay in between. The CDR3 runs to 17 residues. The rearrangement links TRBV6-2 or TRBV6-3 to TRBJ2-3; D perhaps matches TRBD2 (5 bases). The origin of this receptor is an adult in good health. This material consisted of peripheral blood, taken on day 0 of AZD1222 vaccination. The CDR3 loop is CASSYLPHAGTTDTQYF. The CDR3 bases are TGTGCCAGCAGTTACTTACCCCACGCGGGCACCACAGATACGCAGTATTTT.